What follows are 6 T cell receptor beta chains derived from one specimen sequenced in a study of OX40 agonist ivuxolimab in advanced cancers. Clones were sequenced by immunoSEQ multiplex PCR, and TCRdb holds only the in-frame ones, with some missing. Counted here are about 20,000 clones, 85% to 95% occurring once; the ten biggest clones make up around 56%. The source was CD4+ or CD8+ T cells sorted from blood, collected in a trial of the OX40 agonist ivuxolimab. These receptors were taken from an adult with an advanced solid tumor such as melanoma, head and neck, liver or kidney cancer.

The chain combines TRBV11-2 with TRBJ2-5, with 8 bases identical to TRBD1. The CDR3 runs to 14 residues. V was pared by 5 bases and J by 6 bases, with 8 bases of the junction left unmatched. CDR1 SGHAT and CDR2 FQNNGV come from the germline V gene. CDR3 DNA: TGTGCCAGCAGCCCCGGGACAGGTCGGAAGACCCAGTACTTC. Its protein product is CASSPGTGRKTQYF.

The chain uses TRBV29-1 and TRBJ2-7; possibly TRBD1 or TRBD2 for D (6 bases each). The V and J ends lost 3 bases and 2 bases respectively, with 8 bases between them. Germline loops: CDR1 SQVTM, CDR2 ANQGSEA. This CDR3 is 12 amino acids long. CDR3 nucleotides: TGCAGCGTTGATGGGGGGCCCTACGAGCAGTACTTC. The encoded protein is CSVDGGPYEQYF.

The chain has TRBV7-9 and TRBJ2-7; D gene ambiguous. V lost 2 bases to trimming and J lost 0 bases, with 8 bases between them. The CDR3 spans 14 residues. Germline values: CDR1 SEHNR, CDR2 FQNEAQ (reference sequence). In nucleotides, the CDR3 is TGTGCCAGCAGCTTACCTGCAGCCTCCTACGAGCAGTACTTC. Translated, it gives CASSLPAASYEQYF.

This sequence joins TRBV11-2 and TRBJ2-7, with D maybe TRBD1 (6 bases). CDR1 is SGHAT and CDR2 is FQNNGV in the germline V gene. This CDR3 has 15 amino acids. V lost 3 bases to trimming and J lost 2 bases, with 14 bases between them. The CDR3 loop is CASSLGPGQTYEQYF. CDR3 coding DNA: TGTGCCAGCAGCTTGGGGCCGGGACAAACCTACGAGCAGTACTTC. Full variable domain (missing parts from reference TRBV11-2 and TRBJ2-7): EAGVAQSPRYKIIEKRQSVAFWCNPISGHATLYWYQQILGQGPKLLIQFQNNGVVDDSQLPKDRFSAERLKGVDSTLKIQPAKLEDSAVYLCASSLGPGQTYEQYFGPGTRLTVT.

The V gene is TRBV2, the J gene TRBJ1-2; D is unresolved. The ends were cut back, 6 bases at V and 3 bases at J, with 17 bases in the middle. The germline V gene encodes CDR1 SNHLY and CDR2 FYNNEI. The CDR3 length is 15 residues. DNA for the CDR3: TGTGCCAGCAGGGCCACGGTGGACCTAGACTATGGCTACACCTTC. It specifies CASRATVDLDYGYTF. The full variable domain, in which reference TRBV2 and TRBJ1-2 provide the parts outside the CDR3, is EPEVTQTPSHQVTQMGQEVILRCVPISNHLYFYWYRQILGQKVEFLVSFYNNEISEKSEIFDDQFSVERPDGSNFTLKIRSTKLEDSAMYFCASRATVDLDYGYTFGSGTRLTVV.

J is TRBJ2-1 and V is TRBV15, with D tentatively TRBD1 (5 bases). The ends were cut back, 0 bases at V and 8 bases at J, with 11 bases in the middle. CDR3 length equals 14 residues. Germline assignment: CDR1 LNHNV and CDR2 YYDKDF (reference sequence). This chain's CDR3 is CATSRDQGGDEQFF. The DNA of the CDR3 is TGTGCCACCAGCAGAGATCAGGGTGGCGATGAGCAGTTCTTC.